These T cell receptor beta chains were read from a single sample in a study of regulatory T cells in long-lasting Graves disease. One entry per CDR3 protein results from TCRdb running MiXCR on the multiplex PCR reads. Of roughly 500,000 distinct CDR3 sequences listed, less than 15% are singletons. These same records also appear under a second study, on T cells in Graves' hyperthyroidism and ophthalmopathy.

Sample: peripheral blood mononuclear cells (PBMCs), taken at new diagnosis, from a patient treated with antithyroid drugs. These receptors came from a man younger than 40 with Graves disease. CDR3s include the opening cysteine and the closing phenylalanine or tryptophan. Each record gives: D gene, J gene, clone size, V gene, CDR3 protein, CDR3 DNA. A D gene is named only where the DNA matches it firmly. Clone size is stated in some rows and not others, as once, few, many or a class when expanded.

TRBD1,TRBJ2-1,many,TRBV15,CATRSDRGFYNEQFF,TGTGCCACCAGGTCTGACAGGGGATTCTACAATGAGCAGTTCTTC
-,TRBJ2-1,few,TRBV5-6,CASSLWGVGQFF,TGTGCCAGCAGCTTATGGGGGGTCGGGCAGTTCTTC
TRBD2,TRBJ2-5,once,TRBV11-2,CASSGGTSAQETQYF,TGTGCCAGCAGCGGCGGGACTAGCGCCCAAGAGACCCAGTACTTC
-,TRBJ2-5,many,TRBV5-1,CASSLEAGLQETQYF,TGCGCCAGCAGCTTGGAGGCAGGTTTGCAAGAGACCCAGTACTTC
-,TRBJ2-1,few,TRBV5-1,CASSLWAGANNEQFF,TGCGCCAGCAGCTTATGGGCAGGGGCCAACAATGAGCAGTTCTTC
TRBD2,TRBJ2-4,once,TRBV28,CASSLLASGGADIQYF,TGTGCCAGCAGTTTATTGGCTAGCGGGGGGGCGGACATTCAGTACTTC
TRBD1,TRBJ2-5,-,TRBV27,CASSSTGGVATQYF,TGTGCCAGCAGTTCCACAGGGGGCGTTGCGACCCAGTACTTC
-,TRBJ2-7,many,TRBV7-3,CASSPLGGASEQYF,TGTGCCAGCAGCCCTCTGGGGGGAGCGAGCGAGCAGTACTTC
-,TRBJ1-5,-,TRBV3-1,CASSRKMGQPQHF,TGTGCCAGCAGCCGAAAGATGGGACAGCCCCAGCATTTT
-,TRBJ1-5,many,TRBV3-1,CASSRYVGQPQHF,TGTGCCAGCAGTCGTTATGTGGGTCAGCCCCAGCATTTT
-,TRBJ2-1,many,TRBV5-1,CASSRTSGYNEQFF,TGCGCCAGTAGTCGGACGAGTGGGTACAATGAGCAGTTCTTC
-,TRBJ2-5,many,TRBV20-1,CSASRASDRETQYF,TGCAGTGCTAGTCGGGCTAGCGACCGGGAGACCCAGTACTTC
-,TRBJ1-2,-,TRBV10-3,CAINDPIQAGYTF,TGTGCCATCAATGACCCTATACAAGCCGGCTACACCTTC
-,TRBJ2-7,many,TRBV29-1,CSVVVAAHEQYF,TGCAGCGTTGTGGTAGCAGCCCACGAGCAGTACTTC
-,TRBJ1-4,many,TRBV7-2,CASSLAPEDEKLFF,TGTGCCAGCAGCTTAGCCCCAGAGGATGAAAAACTGTTTTTT
-,TRBJ1-2,-,TRBV11-2,CANSSPRVGYTF,TGTGCCAACAGCTCTCCAAGAGTTGGCTACACCTTC